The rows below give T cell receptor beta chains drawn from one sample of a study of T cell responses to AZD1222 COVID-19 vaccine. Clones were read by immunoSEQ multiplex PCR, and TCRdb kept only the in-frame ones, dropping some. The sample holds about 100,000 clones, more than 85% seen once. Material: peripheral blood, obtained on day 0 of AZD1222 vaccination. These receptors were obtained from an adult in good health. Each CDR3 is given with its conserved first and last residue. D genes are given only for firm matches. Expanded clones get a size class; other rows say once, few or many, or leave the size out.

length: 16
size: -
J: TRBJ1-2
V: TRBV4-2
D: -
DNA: TGTGCCAGCAGCCGAAAGAGGAGCTTCGTGGACTATGGCTACACCTTC
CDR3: CASSRKRSFVDYGYTF

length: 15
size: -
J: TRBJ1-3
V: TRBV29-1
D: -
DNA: TGCAGCGTGCTCAAAGACATCGACTCTGGAAACACCATATATTTT
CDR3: CSVLKDIDSGNTIYF

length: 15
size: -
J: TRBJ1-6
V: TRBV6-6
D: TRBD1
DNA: TGTGCCAGCAGCCTGGACAGGGCGGGTAATTCACCCCTCCACTTT
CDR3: CASSLDRAGNSPLHF

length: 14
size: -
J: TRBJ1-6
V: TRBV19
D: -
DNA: TGTGCCAGTAGTATGCCGAGTTATAATTCACCCCTCCACTTT
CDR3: CASSMPSYNSPLHF

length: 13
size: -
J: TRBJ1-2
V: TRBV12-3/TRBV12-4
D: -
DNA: TGTGCCAGCAGTTTTGGGACGACTTATGGCTACACCTTC
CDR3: CASSFGTTYGYTF

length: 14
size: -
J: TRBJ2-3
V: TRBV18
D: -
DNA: TGTGCCAGCTCACCTGGACAGAGCACAGATACGCAGTATTTT
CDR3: CASSPGQSTDTQYF

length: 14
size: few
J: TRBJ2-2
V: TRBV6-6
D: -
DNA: TGTGCCAGCAGTTTCGGCACGGAGACCGGGGAGCTGTTTTTT
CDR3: CASSFGTETGELFF

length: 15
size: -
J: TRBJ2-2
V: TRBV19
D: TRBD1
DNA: TGTGCCAGTAGTCCCGGGACAGCGAACACCGGGGAGCTGTTTTTT
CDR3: CASSPGTANTGELFF

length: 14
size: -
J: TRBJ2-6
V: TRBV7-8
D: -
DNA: TGTGCCACCGGCGGCCGCTCTGGGGCCAACGTCCTGACTTTC
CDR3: CATGGRSGANVLTF

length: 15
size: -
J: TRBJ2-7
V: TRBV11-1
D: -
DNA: TGTGCCAGCAGCCCGACGACAGGAGGGGGGTTAAGGCAGTACTTC
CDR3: CASSPTTGGGLRQYF

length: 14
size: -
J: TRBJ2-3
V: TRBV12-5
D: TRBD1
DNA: TGTGCTAGCGGCTCGGACAGGGCTGAAGATACGCAGTATTTT
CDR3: CASGSDRAEDTQYF

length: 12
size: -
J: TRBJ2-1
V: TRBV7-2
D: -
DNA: TGTGCCAGCAGCTTGCTCAGGGACGAGCAGTTCTTC
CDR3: CASSLLRDEQFF

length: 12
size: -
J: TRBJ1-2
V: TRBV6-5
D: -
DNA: TGTGCCAGCCGTTTGGGGAGCTATGGCTACACCTTC
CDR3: CASRLGSYGYTF

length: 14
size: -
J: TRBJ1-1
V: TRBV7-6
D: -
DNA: TGTGCCAGCAGCAGCCTCCAGGGGAACACTGAAGCTTTCTTT
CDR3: CASSSLQGNTEAFF

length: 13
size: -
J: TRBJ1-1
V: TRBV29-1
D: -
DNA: TGCAGCGTCGGAGGGGGGATGAACACTGAAGCTTTCTTT
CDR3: CSVGGGMNTEAFF

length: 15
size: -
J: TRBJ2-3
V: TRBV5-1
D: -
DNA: TGCGCCAGCAGTAGGGACCGGGGTTGGGCAGATACGCAGTATTTT
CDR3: CASSRDRGWADTQYF

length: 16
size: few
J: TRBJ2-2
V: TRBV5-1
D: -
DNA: TGCGCCAGCAGCCGCGTGGCGATAGTGAACACCGGGGAGCTGTTTTTT
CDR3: CASSRVAIVNTGELFF

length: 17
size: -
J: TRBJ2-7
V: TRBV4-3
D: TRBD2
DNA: TGCGCCAGCAGCCAGATGGAGGGCGGGAGGGCCCCCTACGAGCAGTACTTC
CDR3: CASSQMEGGRAPYEQYF

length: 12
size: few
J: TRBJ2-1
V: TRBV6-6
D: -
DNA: TGTGCCAGCAAGGGCGGGGACAATGAGCAGTTCTTC
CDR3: CASKGGDNEQFF

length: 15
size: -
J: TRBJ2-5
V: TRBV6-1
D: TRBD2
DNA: TGTGCCAGCAGTGAAGTAGCGGGGGGGCAAGAGACCCAGTACTTC
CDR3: CASSEVAGGQETQYF

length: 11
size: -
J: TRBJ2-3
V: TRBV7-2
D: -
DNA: TGTGCCACAGGGGTTGCTGATACGCAGTATTTT
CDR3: CATGVADTQYF

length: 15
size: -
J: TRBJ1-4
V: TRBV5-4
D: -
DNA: TGTGCCAGCAGCTTGGAAGCAACAACTAATGAAAAACTGTTTTTT
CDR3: CASSLEATTNEKLFF

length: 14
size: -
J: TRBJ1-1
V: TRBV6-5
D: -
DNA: TGTGCCAGCAGTTACTCTGGGACCCGGGGTGAAGCTTTCTTT
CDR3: CASSYSGTRGEAFF

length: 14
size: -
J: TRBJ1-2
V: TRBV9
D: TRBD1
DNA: TGTGCCAGCAGCGACCGGACAGGCCGCTATGGCTACACCTTC
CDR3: CASSDRTGRYGYTF

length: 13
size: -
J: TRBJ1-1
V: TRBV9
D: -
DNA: TGTGCCAGCAGCGTAGAACAACACACTGAAGCTTTCTTT
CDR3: CASSVEQHTEAFF

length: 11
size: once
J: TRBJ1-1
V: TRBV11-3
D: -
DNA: TGTGCCAGCAGCTTATCCGGGATGGCTTTCTTT
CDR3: CASSLSGMAFF

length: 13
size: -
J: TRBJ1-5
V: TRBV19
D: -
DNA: TGTGCCAGTAAGGGCCAAGGGTTGGGGCCCCAGCATTTT
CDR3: CASKGQGLGPQHF

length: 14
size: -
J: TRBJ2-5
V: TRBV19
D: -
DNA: TGTGCCAGTAGTATCTCAGCAGGGGAAGAGACCCAGTACTTC
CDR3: CASSISAGEETQYF

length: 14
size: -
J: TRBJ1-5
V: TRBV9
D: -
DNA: TGTGCCAGCAGCTTCGGGGGGGCTAATCAGCCCCAGCATTTT
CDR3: CASSFGGANQPQHF

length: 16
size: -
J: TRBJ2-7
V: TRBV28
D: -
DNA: TGTGCCAGCACCTCCTGGGACCCGGTGTCGGGTGACGAGCAGTACTTC
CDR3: CASTSWDPVSGDEQYF

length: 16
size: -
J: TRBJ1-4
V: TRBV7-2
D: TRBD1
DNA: TGTGCCAGCAGCCCAACTAACAGGGGGGGAGCCGAAAAACTGTTTTTT
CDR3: CASSPTNRGGAEKLFF

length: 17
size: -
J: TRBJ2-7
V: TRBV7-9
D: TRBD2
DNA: TGTGCCAGCAGCTTAGGGCGGGAGGGCCTAAGCTCCTACGAGCAGTACTTC
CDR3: CASSLGREGLSSYEQYF